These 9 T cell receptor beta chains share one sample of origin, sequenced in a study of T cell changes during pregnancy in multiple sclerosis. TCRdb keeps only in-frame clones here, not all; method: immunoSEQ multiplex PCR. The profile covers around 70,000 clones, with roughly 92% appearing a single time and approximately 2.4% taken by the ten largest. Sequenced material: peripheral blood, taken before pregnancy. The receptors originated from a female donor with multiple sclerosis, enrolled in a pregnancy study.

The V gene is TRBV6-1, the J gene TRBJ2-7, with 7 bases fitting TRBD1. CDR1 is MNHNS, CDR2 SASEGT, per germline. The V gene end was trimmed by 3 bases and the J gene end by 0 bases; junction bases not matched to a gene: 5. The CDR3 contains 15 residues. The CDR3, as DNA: TGTGCCAGCAGTGAGCAGGACAGGAGCTCCTACGAGCAGTACTTC. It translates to CASSEQDRSSYEQYF.

The CDR3 nucleotides read TGTGCCAGCAGCCCTCAATTGAGCTCCTACAATGAGCAGTTCTTC. This gives the protein CASSPQLSSYNEQFF. The chain has TRBV7-6 and TRBJ2-1; the D is unclear. V lost 5 bases to trimming and J lost 0 bases, with 11 bases between them. The CDR3 has 15 residues. Germline V gene sequence: CDR1 SGHVS, CDR2 FNYEAQ.

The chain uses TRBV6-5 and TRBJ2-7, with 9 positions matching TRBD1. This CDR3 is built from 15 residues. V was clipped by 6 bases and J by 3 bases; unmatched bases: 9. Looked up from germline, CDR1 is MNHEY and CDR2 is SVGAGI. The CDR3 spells CASRGQGPNNYEQYF. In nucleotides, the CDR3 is TGTGCCAGCAGGGGACAGGGTCCCAATAACTACGAGCAGTACTTC.

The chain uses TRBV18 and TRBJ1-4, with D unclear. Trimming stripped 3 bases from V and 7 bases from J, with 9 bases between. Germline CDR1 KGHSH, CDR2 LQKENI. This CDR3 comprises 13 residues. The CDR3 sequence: CASSPPGVEKLFF. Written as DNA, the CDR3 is TGTGCCAGCTCACCGCCGGGAGTTGAAAAACTGTTTTTT.

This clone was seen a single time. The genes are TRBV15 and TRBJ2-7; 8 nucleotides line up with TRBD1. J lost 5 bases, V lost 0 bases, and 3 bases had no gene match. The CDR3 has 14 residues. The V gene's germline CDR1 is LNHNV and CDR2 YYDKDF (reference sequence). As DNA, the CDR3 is TGTGCCACCAGCAGAGATCGGACAGGGAACGAGCAGTACTTC. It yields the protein CATSRDRTGNEQYF.

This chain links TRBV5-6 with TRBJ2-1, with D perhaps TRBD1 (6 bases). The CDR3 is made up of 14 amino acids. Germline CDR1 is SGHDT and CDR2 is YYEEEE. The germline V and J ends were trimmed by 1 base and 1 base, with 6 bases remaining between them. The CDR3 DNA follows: TGTGCCAGCAGCTTGACAGGGTCCTACAATGAGCAGTTCTTC. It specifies CASSLTGSYNEQFF.

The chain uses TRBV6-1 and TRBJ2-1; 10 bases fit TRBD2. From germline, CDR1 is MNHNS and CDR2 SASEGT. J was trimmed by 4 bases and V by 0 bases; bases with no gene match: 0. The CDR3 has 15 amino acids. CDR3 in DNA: TGTGCCAGCAGTGAAGCAGCGGGAGGGTACAATGAGCAGTTCTTC. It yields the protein CASSEAAGGYNEQFF.

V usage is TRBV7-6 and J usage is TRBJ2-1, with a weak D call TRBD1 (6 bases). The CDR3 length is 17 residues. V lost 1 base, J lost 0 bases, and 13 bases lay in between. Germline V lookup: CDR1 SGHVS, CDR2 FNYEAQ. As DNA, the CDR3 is TGTGCCAGCAGCTTAGACGTAGGGGGTAGCTCCTACAATGAGCAGTTCTTC. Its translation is CASSLDVGGSSYNEQFF.

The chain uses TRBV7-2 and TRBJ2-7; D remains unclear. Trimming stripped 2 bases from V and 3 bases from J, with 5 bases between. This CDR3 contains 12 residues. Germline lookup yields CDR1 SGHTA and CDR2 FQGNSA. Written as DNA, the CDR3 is TGTGCCAGCAGCTTATCCGGCTACGAGCAGTACTTC. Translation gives CASSLSGYEQYF.